These T cell receptor beta chains were read from a single sample in a study of blood T cell repertoires in COVID-19. The data were produced by immunoSEQ multiplex PCR, yet TCRdb's version contains in-frame clones alone and is incomplete. Here the sample spans roughly 70,000 clones, about nine tenths being singletons. Specimen: peripheral blood. All receptors derive from a man in his 60s with acute or convalescent COVID-19. The CDR3 runs from the conserved cysteine through the conserved F or W. The order of the fields is CDR3 protein, CDR3 DNA, V gene, D gene, J gene, clone size. D genes are given only for firm matches. Not all rows give a size; the values are once, few, many and, for expanded clones, a class.

CDR3aa: CATSRAISGRSSYNSPLHF
CDR3nt: TGTGCCACCAGCAGGGCTATTTCAGGCCGAAGCTCCTATAATTCACCCCTCCACTTT
v_gene: TRBV15
d_gene: NA
j_gene: TRBJ1-6
abundance: NA

CDR3aa: CASSSDRTQTEAFF
CDR3nt: TGCGCCAGCAGCTCCGACAGGACTCAGACTGAAGCTTTCTTT
v_gene: TRBV5-1
d_gene: NA
j_gene: TRBJ1-1
abundance: NA

CDR3aa: CASSQRRDRDTQYF
CDR3nt: TGTGCCAGCAGCCAACGCCGGGACAGAGATACGCAGTATTTT
v_gene: TRBV3-1/TRBV3-2
d_gene: TRBD1
j_gene: TRBJ2-3
abundance: NA

CDR3aa: CAISEGSSYNEQFF
CDR3nt: TGTGCCATCAGTGAGGGGAGCTCCTACAATGAGCAGTTCTTC
v_gene: TRBV10-3
d_gene: NA
j_gene: TRBJ2-1
abundance: NA

CDR3aa: CASTGQGQETQYF
CDR3nt: TGTGCCAGTACGGGACAGGGACAAGAGACCCAGTACTTC
v_gene: TRBV19
d_gene: TRBD1
j_gene: TRBJ2-5
abundance: NA

CDR3aa: CASSPPGGGHGELFF
CDR3nt: TGTGCCAGCAGTCCCCCAGGGGGCGGACACGGGGAGCTGTTTTTT
v_gene: TRBV28
d_gene: TRBD1
j_gene: TRBJ2-2
abundance: once

CDR3aa: CAWTKGGNSPLHF
CDR3nt: TGTGCCTGGACCAAAGGGGGTAATTCACCCCTCCACTTT
v_gene: TRBV30
d_gene: NA
j_gene: TRBJ1-6
abundance: NA

CDR3aa: CASSEAHGATDTQYF
CDR3nt: TGTGCCAGCAGTGAAGCGCATGGGGCCACAGATACGCAGTATTTT
v_gene: TRBV6-1
d_gene: NA
j_gene: TRBJ2-3
abundance: NA

CDR3aa: CSASGRRGQGIYGYTF
CDR3nt: TGCAGTGCTAGTGGTCGGCGGGGACAGGGCATCTATGGCTACACCTTC
v_gene: TRBV20-1
d_gene: TRBD1
j_gene: TRBJ1-2
abundance: NA

CDR3aa: CASRGDRGRQETQYF
CDR3nt: TGTGCCAGCAGGGGGGACAGGGGTCGGCAAGAGACCCAGTACTTC
v_gene: TRBV2
d_gene: TRBD1
j_gene: TRBJ2-5
abundance: NA

CDR3aa: CASSLRPGAEDGYTF
CDR3nt: TGTGCCAGCTCACTCCGGCCGGGAGCCGAGGATGGCTACACCTTC
v_gene: TRBV18
d_gene: NA
j_gene: TRBJ1-2
abundance: NA

CDR3aa: CASSSAGGASEAFF
CDR3nt: TGTGCCAGCAGCTCCGCCGGAGGGGCGTCGGAAGCTTTCTTT
v_gene: TRBV7-3
d_gene: NA
j_gene: TRBJ1-1
abundance: once

CDR3aa: CASSLTGYEQYF
CDR3nt: TGTGCCAGCAGCTTGACAGGGTACGAGCAGTACTTC
v_gene: TRBV5-4
d_gene: NA
j_gene: TRBJ2-7
abundance: NA

CDR3aa: CASSSGLVGGTGELFF
CDR3nt: TGTGCCAGCAGCTCCGGACTAGTGGGAGGGACCGGGGAGCTGTTTTTT
v_gene: TRBV5-4
d_gene: TRBD2
j_gene: TRBJ2-2
abundance: NA

CDR3aa: CASSPRTVLGELFF
CDR3nt: TGTGCCAGCAGCCCCCGGACTGTGCTGGGGGAGCTGTTTTTT
v_gene: TRBV3-1/TRBV3-2
d_gene: NA
j_gene: TRBJ2-2
abundance: NA

CDR3aa: CASSGESNQPQHF
CDR3nt: TGTGCCAGCAGTGGCGAGAGCAATCAGCCCCAGCATTTT
v_gene: TRBV2
d_gene: NA
j_gene: TRBJ1-5
abundance: NA

CDR3aa: CASARIGNEKLFF
CDR3nt: TGTGCCAGCGCCAGGATCGGTAATGAAAAACTGTTTTTT
v_gene: TRBV27
d_gene: NA
j_gene: TRBJ1-4
abundance: NA

CDR3aa: CASRPGGRNTGELFF
CDR3nt: TGCGCCAGCAGACCGGGTGGCCGCAACACCGGGGAGCTGTTTTTT
v_gene: TRBV10-2
d_gene: NA
j_gene: TRBJ2-2
abundance: NA

CDR3aa: CASSQERRPGQGLGKTGNTIYF
CDR3nt: TGTGCCAGCAGCCAAGAACGTAGACCGGGACAGGGGTTGGGGAAGACTGGAAACACCATATATTTT
v_gene: TRBV4-2
d_gene: TRBD1
j_gene: TRBJ1-3
abundance: NA

CDR3aa: CASSQAAGGDEQYF
CDR3nt: TGTGCCAGCAGCCAAGCTGCAGGGGGAGACGAGCAGTACTTC
v_gene: TRBV14
d_gene: TRBD1
j_gene: TRBJ2-7
abundance: NA

CDR3aa: CASSEQGASGGDQYF
CDR3nt: TGTGCCAGCAGTGAACAAGGGGCTAGCGGTGGGGACCAGTACTTC
v_gene: TRBV2
d_gene: TRBD2
j_gene: TRBJ2-5
abundance: once

CDR3aa: CASSYPGQAEAFF
CDR3nt: TGTGCCAGCAGTTATCCGGGACAGGCTGAAGCTTTCTTT
v_gene: TRBV25-1
d_gene: TRBD1
j_gene: TRBJ1-1
abundance: NA

CDR3aa: CASGLARTGAGNTEAFF
CDR3nt: TGTGCTAGTGGTTTGGCGAGGACAGGGGCGGGCAACACTGAAGCTTTCTTT
v_gene: TRBV12-5
d_gene: TRBD1
j_gene: TRBJ1-1
abundance: NA

CDR3aa: CASSFPFGGLGMNTEAFF
CDR3nt: TGTGCCAGCAGCTTTCCCTTTGGAGGGCTTGGAATGAACACTGAAGCTTTCTTT
v_gene: TRBV7-8
d_gene: NA
j_gene: TRBJ1-1
abundance: NA

CDR3aa: CASSQFAPLGQPNQPQHF
CDR3nt: TGTGCCAGCAGCCAATTTGCCCCTCTGGGACAGCCGAATCAGCCCCAGCATTTT
v_gene: TRBV3-1/TRBV3-2
d_gene: TRBD1
j_gene: TRBJ1-5
abundance: once

CDR3aa: CASIRVPEAFF
CDR3nt: TGTGCCAGCATCCGGGTGCCTGAAGCTTTCTTT
v_gene: TRBV6-5
d_gene: NA
j_gene: TRBJ1-1
abundance: NA

CDR3aa: CASSQMPGGSYEQYF
CDR3nt: TGCGCCAGCAGCCAGATGCCAGGGGGTTCCTACGAGCAGTACTTC
v_gene: TRBV5-1
d_gene: TRBD1
j_gene: TRBJ2-7
abundance: NA

CDR3aa: CASSGSGGAFEQYF
CDR3nt: TGTGCCAGCAGCGGTAGCGGGGGGGCCTTCGAGCAGTACTTC
v_gene: TRBV9
d_gene: TRBD2
j_gene: TRBJ2-7
abundance: NA

CDR3aa: CASFTGQGYGYTF
CDR3nt: TGTGCCAGCTTCACCGGACAGGGCTATGGCTACACCTTC
v_gene: TRBV18
d_gene: TRBD1
j_gene: TRBJ1-2
abundance: NA

CDR3aa: CASLWIGSGGTEAFF
CDR3nt: TGTGCCAGCTTGTGGATCGGTTCGGGGGGCACTGAAGCTTTCTTT
v_gene: TRBV2
d_gene: NA
j_gene: TRBJ1-1
abundance: NA

CDR3aa: CATSIGGGNQPQHF
CDR3nt: TGTGCCACCAGCATAGGGGGGGGCAATCAGCCCCAGCATTTT
v_gene: TRBV15
d_gene: NA
j_gene: TRBJ1-5
abundance: NA

CDR3aa: CASTPRVSGTEAFF
CDR3nt: TGTGCCAGCACCCCCAGGGTAAGTGGGACTGAAGCTTTCTTT
v_gene: TRBV9
d_gene: NA
j_gene: TRBJ1-1
abundance: NA

CDR3aa: CAWQGAAEQYF
CDR3nt: TGTGCCTGGCAGGGGGCCGCCGAGCAGTACTTC
v_gene: TRBV30
d_gene: TRBD1
j_gene: TRBJ2-7
abundance: NA

CDR3aa: CSVVEIDRSYTF
CDR3nt: TGCAGCGTGGTAGAAATTGACAGGAGCTACACCTTC
v_gene: TRBV29-1
d_gene: NA
j_gene: TRBJ1-2
abundance: NA

CDR3aa: CASSLNSGFGYTF
CDR3nt: TGTGCCAGCAGCTTAAACTCAGGGTTCGGCTACACCTTC
v_gene: TRBV7-9
d_gene: NA
j_gene: TRBJ1-2
abundance: once

CDR3aa: CASSHSGGYSNQPQHF
CDR3nt: TGTGCCAGCTCGCATTCCGGGGGGTATAGCAATCAGCCCCAGCATTTT
v_gene: TRBV18
d_gene: NA
j_gene: TRBJ1-5
abundance: NA

CDR3aa: CASSVGQGGGYTF
CDR3nt: TGTGCCAGCAGCGTAGGACAGGGGGGAGGCTACACCTTC
v_gene: TRBV9
d_gene: TRBD1
j_gene: TRBJ1-2
abundance: NA

CDR3aa: CASSMGLNEQFF
CDR3nt: TGTGCCAGCAGCATGGGACTCAATGAGCAGTTCTTC
v_gene: TRBV5-4
d_gene: NA
j_gene: TRBJ2-1
abundance: NA

CDR3aa: CASGRREGYTF
CDR3nt: TGTGCCAGCGGCCGCAGGGAAGGCTACACCTTC
v_gene: TRBV5-6
d_gene: NA
j_gene: TRBJ1-2
abundance: few

CDR3aa: CASKGQARMYEQYF
CDR3nt: TGTGCCAGCAAAGGACAGGCGAGAATGTACGAGCAGTACTTC
v_gene: TRBV27
d_gene: TRBD1
j_gene: TRBJ2-7
abundance: NA

CDR3aa: CASSLWAGQGGYTF
CDR3nt: TGTGCCAGCAGCTTGTGGGCCGGACAGGGAGGCTACACCTTC
v_gene: TRBV5-6
d_gene: TRBD1
j_gene: TRBJ1-2
abundance: NA

CDR3aa: CASGTPANYGYTF
CDR3nt: TGTGCCAGCGGGACACCAGCTAACTATGGCTACACCTTC
v_gene: TRBV6-4
d_gene: NA
j_gene: TRBJ1-2
abundance: NA

CDR3aa: CASRERSSYNSPLHF
CDR3nt: TGTGCCAGCAGGGAGAGGAGCTCCTATAATTCACCCCTCCACTTT
v_gene: TRBV6-5
d_gene: NA
j_gene: TRBJ1-6
abundance: NA

CDR3aa: CASGRPRTSRDTEAFF
CDR3nt: TGTGCCAGCGGGAGACCGAGGACCTCAAGGGACACTGAAGCTTTCTTT
v_gene: TRBV5-6
d_gene: NA
j_gene: TRBJ1-1
abundance: NA

CDR3aa: CASSLGLNNSPLHF
CDR3nt: TGTGCCAGCAGTTTGGGGCTCAATAATTCACCCCTCCACTTT
v_gene: TRBV27
d_gene: NA
j_gene: TRBJ1-6
abundance: NA

CDR3aa: CASSRGRLRTEAFF
CDR3nt: TGTGCCAGCAGCCGCGGGAGGCTTAGGACTGAAGCTTTCTTT
v_gene: TRBV5-8
d_gene: NA
j_gene: TRBJ1-1
abundance: NA

CDR3aa: CASSPWDTQREKLFF
CDR3nt: TGTGCCAGCTCACCTTGGGACACCCAGCGAGAAAAACTGTTTTTT
v_gene: TRBV18
d_gene: NA
j_gene: TRBJ1-4
abundance: NA

CDR3aa: CASSLTKKNTEAFF
CDR3nt: TGTGCCAGCAGCTTAACTAAGAAAAACACTGAAGCTTTCTTT
v_gene: TRBV7-9
d_gene: NA
j_gene: TRBJ1-1
abundance: few

CDR3aa: CASSQTGVGSGANVLTF
CDR3nt: TGTGCCAGCAGCCAGACCGGGGTGGGCTCTGGGGCCAACGTCCTGACTTTC
v_gene: TRBV5-4
d_gene: NA
j_gene: TRBJ2-6
abundance: NA

CDR3aa: CASTGYFGNTIYF
CDR3nt: TGTGCCAGCACAGGGTATTTTGGAAACACCATATATTTT
v_gene: TRBV6-5
d_gene: NA
j_gene: TRBJ1-3
abundance: NA

CDR3aa: CASSMLGDEQYF
CDR3nt: TGTGCCAGTAGTATGCTCGGGGACGAGCAGTACTTC
v_gene: TRBV19
d_gene: NA
j_gene: TRBJ2-7
abundance: NA

CDR3aa: CASSLEGGNYNEQFF
CDR3nt: TGCGCCAGCAGCTTGGAGGGGGGGAACTACAATGAGCAGTTCTTC
v_gene: TRBV5-1
d_gene: NA
j_gene: TRBJ2-1
abundance: NA

CDR3aa: CASRDRGSAGELFF
CDR3nt: TGTGCCAGCAGGGACAGGGGAAGCGCCGGGGAGCTGTTTTTT
v_gene: TRBV6-5
d_gene: TRBD1
j_gene: TRBJ2-2
abundance: many